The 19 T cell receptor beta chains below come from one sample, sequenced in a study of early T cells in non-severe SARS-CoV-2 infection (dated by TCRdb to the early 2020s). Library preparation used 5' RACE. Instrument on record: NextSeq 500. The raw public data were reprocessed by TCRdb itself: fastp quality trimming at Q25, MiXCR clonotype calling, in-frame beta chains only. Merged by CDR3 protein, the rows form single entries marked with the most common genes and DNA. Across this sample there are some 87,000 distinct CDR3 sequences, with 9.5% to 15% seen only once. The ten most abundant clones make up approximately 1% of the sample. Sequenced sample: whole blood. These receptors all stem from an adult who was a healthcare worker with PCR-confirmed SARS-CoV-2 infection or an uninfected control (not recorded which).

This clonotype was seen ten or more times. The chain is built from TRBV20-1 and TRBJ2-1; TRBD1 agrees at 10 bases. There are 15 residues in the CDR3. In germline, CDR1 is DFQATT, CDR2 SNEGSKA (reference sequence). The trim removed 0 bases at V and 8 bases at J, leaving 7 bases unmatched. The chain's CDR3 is CSARDPGQGRHEQFF. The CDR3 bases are TGCAGTGCTAGAGATCCGGGACAGGGGAGACATGAGCAGTTCTTC.

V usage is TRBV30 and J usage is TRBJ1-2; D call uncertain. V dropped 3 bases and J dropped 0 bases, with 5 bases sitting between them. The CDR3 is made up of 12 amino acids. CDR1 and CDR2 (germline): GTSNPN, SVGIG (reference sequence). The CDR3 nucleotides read TGTGCCTGGAGCGGCACTAACTATGGCTACACCTTC. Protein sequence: CAWSGTNYGYTF.

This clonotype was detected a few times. CDR3 DNA: TGTGCCAGTAGTATAAACGGCTACGAGCAGTACTTC. Its translation: CASSINGYEQYF. V gene TRBV19 combines with J gene TRBJ2-7; no firm D call. The CDR3 runs to 12 residues. CDR1 LNHDA and CDR2 SQIVND come from the germline V gene (reference sequence). Between the trimmed V and J ends, which lost 2 bases and 3 bases, there was a span of 5 bases.

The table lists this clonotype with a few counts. CDR3 in DNA: TGTGCCAGCAGTGAAGGGACCGTCGAGCAGTACTTC. This codes for CASSEGTVEQYF. V and J are TRBV2 and TRBJ2-7; D uncertain. Germline V CDR1 and CDR2: SNHLY, FYNNEI. V was shortened by 1 base and J by 6 bases, with 7 bases between the two germline ends. There are 12 residues in the CDR3.

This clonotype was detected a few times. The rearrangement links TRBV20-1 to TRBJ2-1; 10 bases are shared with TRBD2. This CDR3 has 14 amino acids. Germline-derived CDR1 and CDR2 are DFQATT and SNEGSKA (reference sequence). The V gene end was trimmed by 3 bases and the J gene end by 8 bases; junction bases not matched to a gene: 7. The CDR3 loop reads CSARSGRARDEQFF. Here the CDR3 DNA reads TGCAGTGCTAGGAGCGGGAGGGCAAGGGATGAGCAGTTCTTC.

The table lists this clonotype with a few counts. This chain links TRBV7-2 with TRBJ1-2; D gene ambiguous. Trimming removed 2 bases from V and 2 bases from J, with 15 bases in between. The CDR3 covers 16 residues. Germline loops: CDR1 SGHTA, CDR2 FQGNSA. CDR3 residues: CASSLSPGVKNYGYTF. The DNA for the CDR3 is TGTGCCAGCAGCTTATCCCCTGGAGTTAAGAACTATGGCTACACCTTC.

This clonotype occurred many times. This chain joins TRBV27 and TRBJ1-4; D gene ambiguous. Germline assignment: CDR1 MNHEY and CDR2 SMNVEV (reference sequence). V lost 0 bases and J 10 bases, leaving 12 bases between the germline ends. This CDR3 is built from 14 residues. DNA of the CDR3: TGTGCCAGCAGTTTATCTGGAGCCCCCGGAAAACTGTTTTTT. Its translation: CASSLSGAPGKLFF.

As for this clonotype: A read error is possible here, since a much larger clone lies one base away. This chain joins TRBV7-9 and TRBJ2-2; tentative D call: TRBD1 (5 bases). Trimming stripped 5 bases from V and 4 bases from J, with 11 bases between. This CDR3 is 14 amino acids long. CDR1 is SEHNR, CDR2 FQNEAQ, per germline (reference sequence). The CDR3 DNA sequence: TGTGCCAGCAGCGGCGACAGTGGCACCGGGGAGCTGTTTTTT. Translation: CASSGDSGTGELFF.

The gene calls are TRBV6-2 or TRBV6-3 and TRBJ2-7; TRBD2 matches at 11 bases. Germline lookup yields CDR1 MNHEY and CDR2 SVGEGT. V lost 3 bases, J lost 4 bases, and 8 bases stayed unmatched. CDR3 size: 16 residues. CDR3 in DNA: TGTGCCAGCAGTTATTGGAGACTAGCGGGGCCTTACGAGCAGTACTTC. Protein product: CASSYWRLAGPYEQYF.

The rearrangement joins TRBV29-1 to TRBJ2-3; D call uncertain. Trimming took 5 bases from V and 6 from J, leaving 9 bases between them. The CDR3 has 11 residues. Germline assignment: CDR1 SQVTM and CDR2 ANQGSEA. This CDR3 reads CSVLWVDTQYF. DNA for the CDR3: TGCAGCGTTCTTTGGGTCGATACGCAGTATTTT.

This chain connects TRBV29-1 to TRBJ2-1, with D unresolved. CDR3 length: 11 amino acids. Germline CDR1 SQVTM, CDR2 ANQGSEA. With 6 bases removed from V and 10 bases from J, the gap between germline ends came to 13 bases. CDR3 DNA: TGCAGCGTAGCCCAGGCAAGAGAGCAGTTCTTC. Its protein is CSVAQAREQFF.

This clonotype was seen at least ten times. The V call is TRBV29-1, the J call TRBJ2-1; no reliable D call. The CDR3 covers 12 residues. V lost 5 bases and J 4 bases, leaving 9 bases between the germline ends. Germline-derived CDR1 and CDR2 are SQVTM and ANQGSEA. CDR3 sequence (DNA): TGCAGCGTTTCGCGGTCTTACAATGAGCAGTTCTTC. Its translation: CSVSRSYNEQFF.

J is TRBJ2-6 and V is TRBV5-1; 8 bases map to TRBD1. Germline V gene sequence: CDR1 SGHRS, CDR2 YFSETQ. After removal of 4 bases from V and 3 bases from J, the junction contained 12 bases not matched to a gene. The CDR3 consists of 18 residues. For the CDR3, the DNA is TGCGCCAGCAGCCTTCCTTGGCAGGGGGCGCTTGGGGCCAACGTCCTGACTTTC. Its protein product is CASSLPWQGALGANVLTF.

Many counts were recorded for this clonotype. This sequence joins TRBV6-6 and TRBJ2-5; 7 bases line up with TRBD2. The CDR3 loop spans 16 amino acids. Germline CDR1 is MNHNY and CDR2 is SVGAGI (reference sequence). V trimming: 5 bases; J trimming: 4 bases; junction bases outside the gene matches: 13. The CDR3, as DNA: TGTGCCAGCAGTACACCTGAACGGGAGGCCTTAGAGACCCAGTACTTC. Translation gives CASSTPEREALETQYF.

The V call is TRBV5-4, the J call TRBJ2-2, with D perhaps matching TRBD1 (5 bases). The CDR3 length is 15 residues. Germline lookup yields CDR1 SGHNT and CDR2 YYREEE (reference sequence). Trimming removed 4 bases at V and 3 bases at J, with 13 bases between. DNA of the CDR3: TGTGCCAGCAGCCAAACAGGATTGGACACCGGGGAGCTGTTTTTT. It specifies CASSQTGLDTGELFF.

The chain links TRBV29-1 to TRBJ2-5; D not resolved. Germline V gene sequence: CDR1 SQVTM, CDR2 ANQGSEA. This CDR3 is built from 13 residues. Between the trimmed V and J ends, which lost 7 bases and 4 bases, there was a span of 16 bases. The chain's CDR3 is CSAAEGKGETQYF. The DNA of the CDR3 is TGCAGCGCCGCTGAAGGCAAGGGAGAGACCCAGTACTTC.

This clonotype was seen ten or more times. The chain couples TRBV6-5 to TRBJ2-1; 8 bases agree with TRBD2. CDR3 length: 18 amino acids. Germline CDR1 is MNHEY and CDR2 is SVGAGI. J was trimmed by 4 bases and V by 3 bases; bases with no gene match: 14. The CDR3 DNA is TGTGCCAGCAGTTATAGTCCCCATTTTAGCGGGATATACAATGAGCAGTTCTTC. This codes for CASSYSPHFSGIYNEQFF.

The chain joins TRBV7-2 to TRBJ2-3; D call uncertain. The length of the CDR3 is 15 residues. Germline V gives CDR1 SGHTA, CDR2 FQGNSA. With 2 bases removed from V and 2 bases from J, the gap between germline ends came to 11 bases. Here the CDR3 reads CASSLSPRFTDTQYF. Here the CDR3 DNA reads TGTGCCAGCAGCTTAAGTCCTAGATTCACAGATACGCAGTATTTT.

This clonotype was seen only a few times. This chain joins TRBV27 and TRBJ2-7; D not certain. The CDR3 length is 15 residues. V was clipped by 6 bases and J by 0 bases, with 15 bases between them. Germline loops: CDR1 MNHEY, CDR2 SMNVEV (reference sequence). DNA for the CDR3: TGTGCCAGCAGCACCTTCCCTTTGAGCTCCTACGAGCAGTACTTC. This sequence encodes CASSTFPLSSYEQYF.